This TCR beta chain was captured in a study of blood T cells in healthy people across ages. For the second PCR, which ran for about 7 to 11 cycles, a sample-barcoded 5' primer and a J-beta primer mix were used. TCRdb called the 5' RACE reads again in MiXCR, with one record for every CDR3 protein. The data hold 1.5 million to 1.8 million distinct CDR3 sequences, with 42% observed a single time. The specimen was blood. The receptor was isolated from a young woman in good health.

The CDR3 reads CASGREMTDTQYF. CDR3 in DNA: TGTGCTAGTGGCCGGGAGATGACAGATACGCAGTATTTT. The chain has TRBV12-5 and TRBJ2-3; D might be TRBD2 (6 bases). Deletions cut 6 bases from V and 3 bases from J, with 10 bases between. Germline CDR1 reads LGHNT; CDR2 reads FRNRAP. The CDR3 totals 13 residues.